This note documents a single TCR beta chain sequence. This entry comes from a study of blood T cell repertoires in COVID-19. The repertoire was sequenced with immunoSEQ multiplex PCR; TCRdb's copy has only in-frame clones and lacks some. Here the sample spans about 230,000 clones, around 89% being singletons. This CDR3 comprises 15 residues. Germline lookup yields CDR1 SGDLS and CDR2 YYNGEE. After removal of 3 bases from V and 7 bases from J, the junction contained 7 bases not matched to a gene. The specimen sequenced was PBMCs or T cells enriched from blood (not recorded which). The V and J genes are TRBV9 and TRBJ2-5; 12 bases line up with TRBD1. This TCR came from a middle-aged woman with acute COVID-19. Written as DNA, the CDR3 is TGTGCCAGCAGCGCGGGACAGGGGGCAGCAGGGACCCAGTACTTC. It codes for CASSAGQGAAGTQYF.